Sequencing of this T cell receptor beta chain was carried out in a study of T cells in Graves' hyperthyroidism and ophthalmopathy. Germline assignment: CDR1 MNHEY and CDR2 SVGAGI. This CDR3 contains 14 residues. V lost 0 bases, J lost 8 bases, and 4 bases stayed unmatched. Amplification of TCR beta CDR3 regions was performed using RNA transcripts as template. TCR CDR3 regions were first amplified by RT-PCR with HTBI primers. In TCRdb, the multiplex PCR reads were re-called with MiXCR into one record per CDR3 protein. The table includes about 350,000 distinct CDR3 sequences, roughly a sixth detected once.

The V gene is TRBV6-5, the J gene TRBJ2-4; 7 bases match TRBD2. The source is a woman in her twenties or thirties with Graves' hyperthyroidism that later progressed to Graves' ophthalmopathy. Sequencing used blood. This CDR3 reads CASSYSGGGDIQYF. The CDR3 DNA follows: TGTGCCAGCAGTTACTCGGGGGGGGGGGACATTCAGTACTTC.